The 7 T cell receptor beta chains given below trace back to one sample, sequenced in a study of B cell selection in AIRE deficiency (dated by TCRdb to the late 2010s). The library came from the immunoSEQ multiplex PCR assay. TCRdb mirrors the immuneACCESS table, restricted to in-frame sequences. Some clones are absent from its copies; in checked studies, under half trace to an unresolved V gene, and the reason for the others is unknown. Recorded for this sample are about 14,000 clones; 85% to 95% of them occurred a single time. Clones ranked in the top ten supply 1% to 1.2% of the sample. For sorting, regulatory T cells were defined as CD4+CD25hiCD127low/negative cells. The specimen was Tregs sorted from PBMCs. Every receptor here comes from a human donor with AIRE deficiency.

The chain recombines TRBV7-8 with TRBJ1-1, with a tentative D call TRBD1 (5 bases). Germline CDR1 and CDR2: SGHVS and FQNEAQ. CDR3 length: 15 amino acids. The germline V and J ends were trimmed by 1 base and 0 bases, with 9 bases remaining between them. The CDR3 is CASSLVLGLNTEAFF. DNA for the CDR3: TGTGCCAGCAGCTTAGTTCTGGGGCTGAACACTGAAGCTTTCTTT.

The V call is TRBV27, the J call TRBJ2-1, with D possibly being TRBD2 (6 bases). The V gene's germline CDR1 is MNHEY and CDR2 SMNVEV (reference sequence). Trimming took 5 bases from V and 0 from J, leaving 17 bases between them. CDR3 length: 17 amino acids. The CDR3 nucleotides read TGTGCCAGCAGTACGAGCCGGGAGCCAAGCTCCTACAATGAGCAGTTCTTC. This gives the protein CASSTSREPSSYNEQFF.

The chain links TRBV30 to TRBJ2-3, with a possible D match to TRBD2 (7 bases). V gave up 6 bases and J gave up 3 bases, with 22 bases separating them. Germline lookup yields CDR1 GTSNPN and CDR2 SVGIG (reference sequence). The CDR3 extends over 16 amino acids. DNA of the CDR3: TGTGCCTGCCATTTTATAGGGGGGGAAGGGACAGATACGCAGTATTTT. This encodes CACHFIGGEGTDTQYF.

The rearrangement uses TRBV11-2 and TRBJ2-7; 7 nucleotides align to TRBD2. CDR1 is SGHAT and CDR2 is FQNNGV in the germline V gene. CDR3 length: 14 amino acids. V lost 3 bases, J lost 2 bases, and 4 bases stayed unmatched. This chain's CDR3 is CASSFSSGPYEQYF. The CDR3, as DNA: TGTGCCAGCAGCTTTTCTAGCGGACCCTACGAGCAGTACTTC.

CDR3 residues: CASSAMTGGKGKTYNEQFF. The CDR3 DNA is TGCGCCAGCAGTGCAATGACAGGGGGAAAGGGCAAGACCTACAATGAGCAGTTCTTC. This chain links TRBV10-1 with TRBJ2-1, with 9 bases that match TRBD1. V shed 4 bases, J shed 2 bases, and the junction held 15 bases outside the gene matches. CDR3 length equals 19 residues. Per germline, CDR1 WNHNN and CDR2 SYGVQD (reference sequence).

The chain links TRBV5-1 to TRBJ1-3; TRBD1 might be the D (5 bases). Germline CDR1 and CDR2: SGHRS and YFSETQ. The CDR3 is 16 amino acids. V was cut by 3 bases and J by 0 bases, with 13 bases left in between. The CDR3 nucleotides read TGCGCCAGCAGCTCCTTAGGACAACCCTCTGGAAACACCATATATTTT. Protein product: CASSSLGQPSGNTIYF. Full variable domain (remainder filled in from reference TRBV5-1 and TRBJ1-3): KAGVTQTPRYLIKTRGQQVTLSCSPISGHRSVSWYQQTPGQGLQFLFEYFSETQRNKGNFPGRFSGRQFSNSRSEMNVSTLELGDSALYLCASSSLGQPSGNTIYFGEGSWLTVV.

The chain has TRBV7-2 and TRBJ2-7; D possibly corresponds to TRBD1 (6 bases). Germline CDR1 and CDR2: SGHTA and FQGNSA. V lost 1 base and J lost 2, with 18 bases in between. This CDR3 spans 17 amino acids. In DNA, the CDR3 is TGTGCCAGCAGCTTAGACCCGACAGGAGCAATCCCCTACGAGCAGTACTTC. Its translation is CASSLDPTGAIPYEQYF. The variable domain in full, completed from reference TRBV7-2 and TRBJ2-7, reads GAGVSQSPSNKVTEKGKDVELRCDPISGHTALYWYRQSLGQGLEFLIYFQGNSAPDKSGLPSDRFSAERTGGSVSTLTIQRTQQEDSAVYLCASSLDPTGAIPYEQYFGPGTRLTVT.